This record concerns one TCR beta chain sequence. The antigen is not known. These data come from a study of cytomegalovirus exposure and HLA in healthy donors. Turning to the study itself: From HLA-typed donors, an early data release held some 80 million unique TCRs.

The ends were cut back, 3 bases at V and 4 bases at J, with 9 bases in the middle. The CDR3 runs 13 residues. Germline-derived CDR1 and CDR2 are SGHTA and FQGNSA. PCR involved 60 Vbeta and 13 Jbeta primers. Repertoires were generated with immunoSEQ multiplex PCR, while TCRdb's copy carries only in-frame clones and drops some. The table has about 130,000 clones, 73% seen once. Broader study findings: What TCR beta sequences reportedly achieved was accurate prediction of HLA-A and HLA-B alleles in most subjects. Cytomegalovirus-associated TCR beta chains were listed, numbering approximately 150.

Despite likely unrecorded immune exposures, the donors were nominally healthy at the time of sampling. Sequencing input: PBMCs. The chain joins TRBV7-2 to TRBJ1-2; perhaps TRBD1 as D (6 bases). The TCR comes from a man aged 55-75 years in good health and CMV-seropositive. CDR3 nucleotides: TGTGCCAGCAGCTTTCAGGGGAGCTATGGCTACACCTTC. Amino acid sequence: CASSFQGSYGYTF.